The rows below give T cell receptor beta chains drawn from one sample of a study of T cells in Graves' hyperthyroidism and ophthalmopathy. MiXCR was run by TCRdb on the multiplex PCR reads, yielding one entry per CDR3 protein. Of around 700,000 distinct CDR3 sequences in the sample, about 17% are singletons; the top ten hold 16%. The sample comprised blood. All receptors derive from a woman aged 45-59 years with Graves' hyperthyroidism that later progressed to Graves' ophthalmopathy. Each CDR3 is given with its conserved first and last residue. A D gene is named only where the DNA matches it firmly. Clone size, where shown, is once, few, many, or a class for clones that have expanded.

many	16	TRBJ2-5	TRBD1	TRBV5-5	TGTGCCAGCAGCTCACCCGGGACAGTGAGTCAAGAGACCCAGTACTTC	CASSSPGTVSQETQYF
few	15	TRBJ2-1	-	TRBV3-1	TGTGCCAGCAGCACTATCTCAGAAGGGGACAATGAGCAGTTCTTC	CASSTISEGDNEQFF
few	15	TRBJ2-7	TRBD2	TRBV14	TGTGCCAGCAGCCCTGTGGGACTAGCCGTCTACGAGCAGTACTTC	CASSPVGLAVYEQYF
few	14	TRBJ2-1	TRBD2	TRBV20-1	TGCAGTGCCATCCCCGGGACTAGTGTCAATGAGCAGTTCTTC	CSAIPGTSVNEQFF
few	14	TRBJ1-5	TRBD1	TRBV15	TGTGCCACCAGCAGGGACAGGGGCGATCAGCCCCAGCATTTT	CATSRDRGDQPQHF
-	15	TRBJ2-6	TRBD2	TRBV30	TGTGCCTGGAGTGTACGGGGGGCTGGGGCCAACGTCCTGACTTTC	CAWSVRGAGANVLTF
-	16	TRBJ2-3	TRBD2	TRBV5-4	TGTGCCAGCAGCTTTGGCGGCGGGGGAACCACAGATACGCAGTATTTT	CASSFGGGGTTDTQYF
-	16	TRBJ2-1	TRBD2	TRBV11-1	TGTGCCAGCAGCTTAGACGGGAGGGAGTCGTCCGTTGAGCAGTTCTTC	CASSLDGRESSVEQFF
few	12	TRBJ2-1	-	TRBV20-1	TGCAGTGCTAGAGACGAGGGATATGAGCAGTTCTTC	CSARDEGYEQFF
few	14	TRBJ1-4	-	TRBV6-1	TGTGCCAGCAGTTTGGAGGGGAATAATGAAAAACTGTTTTTT	CASSLEGNNEKLFF
few	15	TRBJ2-3	TRBD1	TRBV6-6	TGTGCCAGCAGTTACTCGCGGACAGGGGGAGATACGCAGTATTTT	CASSYSRTGGDTQYF
many	13	TRBJ1-1	-	TRBV29-1	TGCAGCGTTGAGCAGGGTTTCTCCACTGAAGCTTTCTTT	CSVEQGFSTEAFF
many	15	TRBJ2-4	-	TRBV12-3/TRBV12-4	TGTGCCAGCAGTCTGTTAGAGCTAGCCAAAAACATTCAGTACTTC	CASSLLELAKNIQYF
few	17	TRBJ2-3	TRBD2	TRBV20-1	TGCAGTGCTAGAGATCCTAGTAGCGGGGGGGCCCTAAATACGCAGTATTTT	CSARDPSSGGALNTQYF
-	17	TRBJ1-4	-	TRBV20-1	TGCAGTGCTCACACTAGAGAGGCTCTTGCAACTAATGAAAAACTGTTTTTT	CSAHTREALATNEKLFF
-	13	TRBJ1-2	-	TRBV25-1	TGTGCCAGCAGTGAATGGGGACGGGGAGGCTACACCTTC	CASSEWGRGGYTF
many	15	TRBJ1-5	-	TRBV7-2	TGTGCCAGCAGCTTAATGGAGGGGAAACATCAGCCCCAGCATTTT	CASSLMEGKHQPQHF
few	15	TRBJ2-1	TRBD1	TRBV27	TGTGCCAGCAGGACAGGGGGAAGTATCCACAATGAGCAGTTCTTC	CASRTGGSIHNEQFF
many	15	TRBJ1-6	-	TRBV2	TGTGCCAGCAGTGAATGGGGGGGAATTGGTTCACCCCTCCACTTT	CASSEWGGIGSPLHF
few	11	TRBJ2-7	-	TRBV29-1	TGCAGCGTTGAAAGGGTTGGGGAGCAGTACTTC	CSVERVGEQYF
many	15	TRBJ2-3	-	TRBV7-3	TGTGCCAGCAGCCCCAGACAGGCTAGCACAGATACGCAGTATTTT	CASSPRQASTDTQYF
-	17	TRBJ2-5	-	TRBV4-2	TGTGCCAGCAGCCAAGAGTCGCCTGCGGGGCGAGGGGAGACCCAGTACTTC	CASSQESPAGRGETQYF
-	14	TRBJ2-5	-	TRBV19	TGTGCCAGTAGTCCGGGGGCTCGGAGAGAGACCCAGTACTTC	CASSPGARRETQYF
many	14	TRBJ1-1	-	TRBV7-8	TGTGCCAGCAGCTTAGAGGGCGGAACCAGGGAAGCTTTCTTT	CASSLEGGTREAFF
-	14	TRBJ1-2	-	TRBV5-6	TGTGCCAGCAGCCCCATGTCAATAAACTATGGCTACACCTTC	CASSPMSINYGYTF
-	16	TRBJ1-4	TRBD1	TRBV20-1	TGCAGTGCTAGAGATTGGTCCGGGACAGGGGATGAAAAACTGTTTTTT	CSARDWSGTGDEKLFF
many	15	TRBJ1-6	TRBD1	TRBV5-1	TGCGCCAGCAGCTTGGGGGACAGGGATAATTCACCCCTCCACTTT	CASSLGDRDNSPLHF
-	19	TRBJ2-1	TRBD1	TRBV19	TGTGCCAGTAGCCTTGGCTCGGCAGGGGGCTGGCCCGTATACAATGAGCAGTTCTTC	CASSLGSAGGWPVYNEQFF
many	14	TRBJ2-3	-	TRBV11-2	TGTGCCAGCAGCTCGCGGGGTACCACAGATACGCAGTATTTT	CASSSRGTTDTQYF
-	14	TRBJ2-1	-	TRBV6-1	TGTGCCAGCGGCCCGAAGGACCGCGAGGGTGAGCAGTTCTTC	CASGPKDREGEQFF
few	15	TRBJ2-7	TRBD1	TRBV5-1	TGCGCCAGCAGCGGGGGGACAGGGCAGCCCTACGAGCAGTACTTC	CASSGGTGQPYEQYF
many	15	TRBJ2-5	TRBD1	TRBV7-9	TGTGCCAGCAGCCCCTGGGGACAGGGGGCAGAGACCCAGTACTTC	CASSPWGQGAETQYF
-	14	TRBJ2-1	TRBD1	TRBV30	TGTGCCGGTTGGGACAGGATCAACTACAATGAGCAGTTCTTC	CAGWDRINYNEQFF
-	14	TRBJ2-2	-	TRBV4-1	TGCGCCAGCCACCAAGGGGAGCCCACCGGGGAGCTGTTTTTT	CASHQGEPTGELFF
few	16	TRBJ1-1	-	TRBV19	TGTGCCAGTAGAACCCCTCAGGGCGCGGCGAACACTGAAGCTTTCTTT	CASRTPQGAANTEAFF
many	17	TRBJ1-2	-	TRBV2	TGTGCCAGCAGTGATGCACCGACAGACGAAATATACTATGGCTACACCTTC	CASSDAPTDEIYYGYTF
many	15	TRBJ2-7	-	TRBV11-2	TGTGCCAGCAGCTCCGCAGGGGGGGGCCTCTACGAGCAGTACTTC	CASSSAGGGLYEQYF
many	16	TRBJ2-3	-	TRBV12-5	TGTGCTAGTGGTTTGGTAGGGGGAGAACACACAGATACGCAGTATTTT	CASGLVGGEHTDTQYF
many	11	TRBJ2-7	-	TRBV30	TGTGCCTGGGGACAGTCCTACGAGCAGTACTTC	CAWGQSYEQYF
many	15	TRBJ1-2	TRBD1	TRBV18	TGTGCCAGCTCCCCCGGGACAGGGAAAAGCTATGGCTACACCTTC	CASSPGTGKSYGYTF
-	13	TRBJ2-2	-	TRBV12-3/TRBV12-4	TGTGCCAACAGTTTGGGGGACACCGGGGAGCTGTTTTTT	CANSLGDTGELFF
-	15	TRBJ1-4	-	TRBV5-6	TGTGCCAGCAGCTTGTCGCCCGGGTCCGAAGAAAAACTGTTTTTT	CASSLSPGSEEKLFF
-	12	TRBJ2-3	-	TRBV20-1	TGCAGTGCTAGACAGACAGGAGATACGCAGTATTTT	CSARQTGDTQYF
few	15	TRBJ1-1	-	TRBV3-1	TGTGCCAGCAGCCAAGATGGGGCATGGGGCACTGAAGCTTTCTTT	CASSQDGAWGTEAFF
-	11	TRBJ1-1	-	TRBV19	TGTGCCAGTTCAGGGAGGATGGAAGCTTTCTTT	CASSGRMEAFF
many	17	TRBJ2-5	TRBD2	TRBV6-5	TGTGCCAGCAGTTACGTTTCGGGGGGGCTGAAGGCAGGGACCCAGTACTTC	CASSYVSGGLKAGTQYF
many	15	TRBJ1-2	-	TRBV5-5	TGTGCCAGCAGCTTGGATGTCCGGGCAGGGGATGGCTACACCTTC	CASSLDVRAGDGYTF
-	18	TRBJ1-2	TRBD1	TRBV3-1	TGTGCCAGCAGCCAAGAGTGGGACAGTGATGGGGTATTCGGGGGCTACACCTTC	CASSQEWDSDGVFGGYTF
few	12	TRBJ2-7	-	TRBV10-3	TGTGCCATCACAGGGGACCCCTACGAGCAGTACTTC	CAITGDPYEQYF
many	14	TRBJ1-2	-	TRBV20-1	TGCAGTGCTAGAGACTACGACGAAAACTATGGCTACACCTTC	CSARDYDENYGYTF
many	14	TRBJ2-3	-	TRBV11-2	TGTGCCAGCAGCTTACTTTGGGGCACAGATACGCAGTATTTT	CASSLLWGTDTQYF
few	12	TRBJ2-3	-	TRBV11-2	TGTGCCAGCAGGTCCTTTGCAGATACGCAGTATTTT	CASRSFADTQYF
few	18	TRBJ2-1	TRBD2	TRBV6-2/TRBV6-3	TGTGCCAGCAGTTCACAGACTAGCGGGGGGGCCTCACCGAATGAGCAGTTCTTC	CASSSQTSGGASPNEQFF
-	15	TRBJ2-2	TRBD1	TRBV6-5	TGTGCCAGCAGTTACTCGACAGGGGGGACCGGGGAGCTGTTTTTT	CASSYSTGGTGELFF
-	15	TRBJ2-3	-	TRBV19	TGTGCCAGTAAACTGGAGTGGACTAGCACAGATACGCAGTATTTT	CASKLEWTSTDTQYF